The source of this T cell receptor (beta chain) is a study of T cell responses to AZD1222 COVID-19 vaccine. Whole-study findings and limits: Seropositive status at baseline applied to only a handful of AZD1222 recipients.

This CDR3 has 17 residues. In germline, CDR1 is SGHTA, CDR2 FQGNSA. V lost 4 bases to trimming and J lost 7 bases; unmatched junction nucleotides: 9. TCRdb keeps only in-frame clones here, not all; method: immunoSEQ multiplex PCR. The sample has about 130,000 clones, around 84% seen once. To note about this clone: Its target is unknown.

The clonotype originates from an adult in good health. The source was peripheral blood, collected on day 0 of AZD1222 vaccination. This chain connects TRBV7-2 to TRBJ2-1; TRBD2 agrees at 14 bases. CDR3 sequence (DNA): TGTGCCAGCAGCTCCTCCGGGACTAGCGGGAGTTTTAATGAGCAGTTCTTC. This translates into CASSSSGTSGSFNEQFF.